The 11 T cell receptor beta chains given below trace back to one sample, sequenced in a study of cytomegalovirus exposure and HLA in healthy donors. Both 60 Vbeta primers and 13 Jbeta primers went into the PCR. Assay used: immunoSEQ multiplex PCR; TCRdb lists only in-frame clones, some missing. The sample has 95,000 to 100,000 clones; around four fifths are singletons. The source material was PBMCs. These receptors were taken from a man in his forties or fifties in good health and CMV-seronegative.

There are a few counts of this clone. The rearrangement uses TRBV11-2 and TRBJ2-3; D remains unclear. Looked up from germline, CDR1 is SGHAT and CDR2 is FQNNGV. The CDR3 loop spans 11 amino acids. The V gene lost 4 bases and the J gene lost 5 bases, with 4 bases spanning the gap. The CDR3 DNA reads TGTGCCAGCAGCTCGTTAGATACGCAGTATTTT. Residues: CASSSLDTQYF.

This clone was seen once. The chain employs TRBV30 and TRBJ2-7; D gene unclear. The V gene's germline CDR1 is GTSNPN and CDR2 SVGIG (reference sequence). The germline V and J ends were trimmed by 2 bases and 3 bases, with 8 bases remaining between them. This CDR3 has 12 amino acids. The CDR3 here is CAWSRLFYEQYF. CDR3 bases: TGTGCCTGGAGTCGACTGTTCTACGAGCAGTACTTC.

The rearrangement joins TRBV5-1 to TRBJ2-7; TRBD1 agrees at 9 bases. The CDR3 length is 15 residues. Germline CDR1 SGHRS, CDR2 YFSETQ. Trimming at V came to 3 bases and at J to 0 bases, leaving 4 bases not matched to a gene. The CDR3 here is CASSSDRGLSYEQYF. Written as DNA, the CDR3 is TGCGCCAGCAGCTCGGACAGGGGACTCTCCTACGAGCAGTACTTC. The full variable domain, its missing parts supplied by reference TRBV5-1 and TRBJ2-7, is KAGVTQTPRYLIKTRGQQVTLSCSPISGHRSVSWYQQTPGQGLQFLFEYFSETQRNKGNFPGRFSGRQFSNSRSEMNVSTLELGDSALYLCASSSDRGLSYEQYFGPGTRLTVT.

V is TRBV7-6 and J is TRBJ2-2; D is uncertain. V lost 4 bases to trimming and J lost 2 bases, with 11 bases between them. Per germline, CDR1 SGHVS and CDR2 FNYEAQ. The CDR3 runs to 15 residues. DNA of the CDR3: TGTGCCAGCAGCTCGCAAGCCCTAAACACCGGGGAGCTGTTTTTT. Translated, it gives CASSSQALNTGELFF.

The chain combines TRBV2 with TRBJ2-3; TRBD2 agrees at 8 bases. In germline, CDR1 is SNHLY, CDR2 FYNNEI. CDR3 length equals 12 residues. V lost 6 bases to trimming and J lost 13 bases; unmatched junction nucleotides: 9. The CDR3 sequence: CASRLGLEFKYF. The CDR3 bases are TGTGCCAGCAGGTTGGGACTAGAGTTTAAGTATTTT. The complete variable domain, with remaining parts taken from reference TRBV2 and TRBJ2-3, reads EPEVTQTPSHQVTQMGQEVILRCVPISNHLYFYWYRQILGQKVEFLVSFYNNEISEKSEIFDDQFSVERPDGSNFTLKIRSTKLEDSAMYFCASRLGLEFKYFGPGTRLTVL.

Of note for this clone: The same CDR3 arises from other DNA sequences in this sample as well. The V call is TRBV5-1, the J call TRBJ1-6; 7 bases align to TRBD1. The germline V gene has CDR1 SGHRS and CDR2 YFSETQ. The CDR3 runs to 14 residues. Unmatched junction bases numbered 7, after V lost 5 bases and J lost 8 bases. The CDR3 DNA follows: TGCGCCAGCAGTTTAGGGCAGGGGGATTCACCCCTCCACTTT. It encodes CASSLGQGDSPLHF. Looking up the rest from reference TRBV5-1 and TRBJ1-6 gives the full variable domain: KAGVTQTPRYLIKTRGQQVTLSCSPISGHRSVSWYQQTPGQGLQFLFEYFSETQRNKGNFPGRFSGRQFSNSRSEMNVSTLELGDSALYLCASSLGQGDSPLHFGNGTRLTVT.

V and J are TRBV5-1 and TRBJ2-3; D unresolved. CDR3 size: 14 residues. V was trimmed by 5 bases and J by 0 bases, leaving 10 bases between them. Germline V gene data show CDR1 as SGHRS and CDR2 as YFSETQ. The CDR3 loop reads CASRLISSTDTQYF. In DNA, the CDR3 is TGCGCCAGCAGGTTGATATCTAGCACAGATACGCAGTATTTT. The full variable domain, its missing parts supplied by reference TRBV5-1 and TRBJ2-3, is KAGVTQTPRYLIKTRGQQVTLSCSPISGHRSVSWYQQTPGQGLQFLFEYFSETQRNKGNFPGRFSGRQFSNSRSEMNVSTLELGDSALYLCASRLISSTDTQYFGPGTRLTVL.

The chain couples TRBV14 to TRBJ1-2; weak D call: TRBD1 (6 bases). Germline V gene lookup returns CDR1 SGHDN and CDR2 FVKESK. The CDR3 spans 16 residues. The germline V and J ends were trimmed by 4 bases and 0 bases, with 15 bases remaining between them. For the CDR3, the DNA is TGTGCCAGCAGCCCCTGGACAGAGATAACTAACTATGGCTACACCTTC. It translates to CASSPWTEITNYGYTF.

The chain couples TRBV5-4 to TRBJ2-2; 8 bases agree with TRBD2. The CDR3 length is 16 residues. Germline-derived CDR1 and CDR2 are SGHNT and YYREEE (reference sequence). V gave up 3 bases and J gave up 0 bases; unmatched junction bases: 4. CDR3 in amino acids: CASSSGGASNTGELFF. CDR3 DNA: TGTGCCAGCAGCTCGGGAGGGGCATCGAACACCGGGGAGCTGTTTTTT.

The chain employs TRBV30 and TRBJ2-5, with unresolved D. Judging by the DNA end, TRBJ2-7 fits better; the J call may be wrong. Germline V gene sequence: CDR1 GTSNPN, CDR2 SVGIG (reference sequence). The CDR3 runs to 11 residues. CDR3 nucleotide sequence: TGTGCCTGGAGCAACGTGAACGAGCAGTACTTC. Translation gives CAWSNVNEQYF.

This chain's CDR3 is CASSLGMTGNTEAFF. CDR3 bases: TGTGCCAGCAGCTTAGGCATGACAGGGAACACTGAAGCTTTCTTT. The genes are TRBV7-2 and TRBJ1-1; maybe TRBD1 (6 bases). V was clipped by 1 base and J by 1 base, with 10 bases between them. This CDR3 comprises 15 residues. CDR1 is SGHTA, CDR2 FQGNSA, per germline.